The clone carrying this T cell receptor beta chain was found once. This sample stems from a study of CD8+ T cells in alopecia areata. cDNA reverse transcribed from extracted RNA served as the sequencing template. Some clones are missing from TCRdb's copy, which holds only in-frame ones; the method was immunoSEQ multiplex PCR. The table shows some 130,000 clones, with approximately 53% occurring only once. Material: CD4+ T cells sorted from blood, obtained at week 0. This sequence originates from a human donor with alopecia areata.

The CDR3, as DNA: TGTGCCAGCAGCTTGATTAGCGGTAAAAACATTCAGTACTTC. Protein sequence: CASSLISGKNIQYF. The rearrangement joins TRBV5-6 to TRBJ2-4, with TRBD2 as a possible D gene (6 bases). The length of the CDR3 is 14 residues. Germline V lookup: CDR1 SGHDT, CDR2 YYEEEE. V dropped 1 base and J dropped 4 bases, with 9 bases sitting between them. Full variable domain (outside the CDR3, taken from reference TRBV5-6 and TRBJ2-4): DAGVTQSPTHLIKTRGQQVTLRCSPKSGHDTVSWYQQALGQGPQFIFQYYEEEERQRGNFPDRFSGHQFPNYSSELNVNALLLGDSALYLCASSLISGKNIQYFGAGTRLSVL.